Below, one T cell receptor beta chain is given with its context. What it binds is unknown. TCRdb's copy holds only in-frame clones and misses some; the assay was immunoSEQ multiplex PCR. The data contain about 2,500,000 clones, around nine tenths of them singletons. The data derive from a study of shared clonotypes between healthy human individuals. Study-level points and caveats: Across subsets, estimated richness was generally greater for naive than for memory populations.

Study donors comprised healthy, HIV-negative adults devoid of recent acute infection or vaccination. Into CD45RA+ naive and CD45RA-negative memory subsets, the CD4+ cells were split. The source is a young man in good health. The sample comprised naive CD4+ T cells sorted from blood. Noted subset: CD45RA+ positively selected.

This chain's CDR3 is CASSRVPTGTDGYTF. Written as DNA, the CDR3 is TGTGCCAGCAGCCGCGTTCCAACAGGGACGGACGGCTACACCTTC. V usage is TRBV2 and J usage is TRBJ1-2, with D perhaps TRBD1 (6 bases). Germline CDR1 SNHLY, CDR2 FYNNEI. The CDR3 sequence is 15 residues long. Trimming stripped 6 bases from V and 8 bases from J, with 22 bases between.